This T cell receptor (beta chain) originates from a study of shared clonotypes between healthy human individuals. Turning to the study itself: The study used three CD4 naive, three CD4 memory, two CD8 naive and one CD8 memory plate per donor.

About this clone itself: Antigen: not known.

Libraries were prepared by immunoSEQ multiplex PCR; TCRdb keeps only in-frame clonotypes and omits some of them. The data hold some 1.5 million clones, with roughly 96% observed a single time. The CDR3 length is 17 residues. CDR1 is SGHTA, CDR2 FQGTGA, per germline. Trimming left V 1 base short and J 0 bases short, with 16 bases between. Findings of the study overall: Donor clonotype sharing was expected to depend on sequencing depth. Against clonotypes common to all four donors, non-shared ones had lower generation probabilities. Larger estimated richness was generally seen in naive subsets than in memory subsets.

This TCR came from a man aged 30 to 39 in good health. The J gene is TRBJ2-7, the V gene TRBV7-3; D is possibly TRBD1 (5 bases). The source material was naive CD4+ T cells sorted from blood. The subset here: CD45RA+ positively selected. The CDR3 protein is CASSLRAGQGVSYEQYF. The CDR3 DNA reads TGTGCCAGCAGCTTAAGGGCAGGGCAGGGCGTCTCCTACGAGCAGTACTTC.